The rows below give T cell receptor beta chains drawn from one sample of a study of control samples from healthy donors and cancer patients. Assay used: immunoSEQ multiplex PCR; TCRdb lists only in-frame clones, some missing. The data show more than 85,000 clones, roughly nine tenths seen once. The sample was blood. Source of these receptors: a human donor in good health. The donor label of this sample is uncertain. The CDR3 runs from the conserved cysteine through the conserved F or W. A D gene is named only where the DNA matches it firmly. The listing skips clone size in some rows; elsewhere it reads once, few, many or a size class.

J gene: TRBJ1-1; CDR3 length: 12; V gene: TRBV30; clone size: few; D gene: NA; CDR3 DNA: TGTGCCTGGTCAGATTTTAACACTGAAGCTTTCTTT; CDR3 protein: CAWSDFNTEAFF
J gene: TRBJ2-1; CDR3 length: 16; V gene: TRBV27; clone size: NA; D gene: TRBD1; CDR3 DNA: TGTGCCAGCAGTTTACTCGGACAGGGGTTAGGAGATGAGCAGTTCTTC; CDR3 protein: CASSLLGQGLGDEQFF
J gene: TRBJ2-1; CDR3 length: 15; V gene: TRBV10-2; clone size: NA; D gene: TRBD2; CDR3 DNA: TGCGCCAGCACATGGACTAGCGGGGGCCGGGATGAGCAGTTCTTC; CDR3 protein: CASTWTSGGRDEQFF
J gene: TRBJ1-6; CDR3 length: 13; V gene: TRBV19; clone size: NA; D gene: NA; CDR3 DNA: TGTGCCAGTAGTTTTTCAGGGAATTCACCCCTCCACTTT; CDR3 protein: CASSFSGNSPLHF
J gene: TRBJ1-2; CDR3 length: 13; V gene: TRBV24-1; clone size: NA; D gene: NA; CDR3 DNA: TGTGCCACCAGTGAACGGGCCACCTATGGCTACACCTTC; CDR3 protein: CATSERATYGYTF
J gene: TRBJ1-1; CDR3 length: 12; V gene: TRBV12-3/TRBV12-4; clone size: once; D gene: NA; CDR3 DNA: TGTGCCAGCAGCCGTGGGTACACTGAAGCTTTCTTT; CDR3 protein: CASSRGYTEAFF
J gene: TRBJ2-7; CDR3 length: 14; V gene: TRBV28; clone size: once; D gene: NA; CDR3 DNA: TGTGCCAGCAGGACCCCAGGGAGCTCCTACGAGCAGTACTTC; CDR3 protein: CASRTPGSSYEQYF
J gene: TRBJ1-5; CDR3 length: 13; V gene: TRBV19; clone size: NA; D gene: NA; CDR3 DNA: TGTGCCAGTAGACCCCATAGCAATCAGCCCCAGCATTTT; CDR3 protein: CASRPHSNQPQHF
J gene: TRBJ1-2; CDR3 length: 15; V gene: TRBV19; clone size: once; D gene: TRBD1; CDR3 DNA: TGTGCCAGTAGACCACAGGGGGCGGCCTCCTATGGCTACACCTTC; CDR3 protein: CASRPQGAASYGYTF
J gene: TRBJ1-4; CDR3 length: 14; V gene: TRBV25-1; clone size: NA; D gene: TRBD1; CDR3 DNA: TGTGCCAGCAGTATTGGACAGGCTAATGAAAAACTGTTTTTT; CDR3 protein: CASSIGQANEKLFF
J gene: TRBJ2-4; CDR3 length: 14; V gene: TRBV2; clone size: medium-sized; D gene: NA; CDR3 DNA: TGTGCCAGCGGGGTAGGGACACCCGAAAACATTCAGTACTTC; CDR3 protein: CASGVGTPENIQYF
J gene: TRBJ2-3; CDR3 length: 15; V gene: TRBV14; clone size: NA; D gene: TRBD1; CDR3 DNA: TGTGCCAGCAGCAGACAGGGGATTAGCACAGATACGCAGTATTTT; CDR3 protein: CASSRQGISTDTQYF
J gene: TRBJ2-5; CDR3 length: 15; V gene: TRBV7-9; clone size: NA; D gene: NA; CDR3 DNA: TGTGCCAGCAGCTTAGGCGACTGGGAATCAGAGACCCAGTACTTC; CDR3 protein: CASSLGDWESETQYF
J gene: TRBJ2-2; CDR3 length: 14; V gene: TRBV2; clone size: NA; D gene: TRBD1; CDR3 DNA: TGTGCCAGCAAAAGGGACAGGGGGTTCGGGGAGCTGTTTTTT; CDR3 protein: CASKRDRGFGELFF
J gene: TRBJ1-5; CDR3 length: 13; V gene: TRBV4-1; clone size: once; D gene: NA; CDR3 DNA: TGCGCCAGCAGTGGGGGGAGCAATCAGCCCCAGCATTTT; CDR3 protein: CASSGGSNQPQHF
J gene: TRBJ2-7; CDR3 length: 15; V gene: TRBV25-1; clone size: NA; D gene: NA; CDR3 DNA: TGTGCCAGCAGTGATGGACTCTTGGACTCCTACGAGCAGTACTTC; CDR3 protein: CASSDGLLDSYEQYF
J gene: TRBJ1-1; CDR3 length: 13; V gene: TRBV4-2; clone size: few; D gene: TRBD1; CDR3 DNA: TGTGCCAGCAGCCAACTACCGGGACAGGAAGCTTTCTTT; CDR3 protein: CASSQLPGQEAFF
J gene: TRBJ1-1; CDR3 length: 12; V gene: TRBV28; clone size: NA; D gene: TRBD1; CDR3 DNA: TGTGCCAGCAGTACTTCAGGGGGCACAGCTTTCTTT; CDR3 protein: CASSTSGGTAFF
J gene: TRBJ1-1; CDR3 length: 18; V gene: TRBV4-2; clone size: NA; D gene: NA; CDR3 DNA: TGTGCCAGCAGCCAAGAGAATTTGGGAGGCAGGGAAAGGACTGAAGCTTTCTTT; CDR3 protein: CASSQENLGGRERTEAFF
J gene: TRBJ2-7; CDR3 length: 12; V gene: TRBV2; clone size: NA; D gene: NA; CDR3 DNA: TGTGCCAATATCATGGGCCCCTACGAGCAGTACTTC; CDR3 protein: CANIMGPYEQYF
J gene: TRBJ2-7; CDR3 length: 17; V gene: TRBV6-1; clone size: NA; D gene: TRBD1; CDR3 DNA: TGTGCCAGCAGTGATAGAGTCTCCGGGACAGGAGGATACGAGCAGTACTTC; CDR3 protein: CASSDRVSGTGGYEQYF
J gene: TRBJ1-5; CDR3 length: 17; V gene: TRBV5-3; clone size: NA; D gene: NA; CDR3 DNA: TGTGCCAGATGGCCGAGAGATGGTCCTCTTAGCAATCAGCCCCAGCATTTT; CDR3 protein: CARWPRDGPLSNQPQHF
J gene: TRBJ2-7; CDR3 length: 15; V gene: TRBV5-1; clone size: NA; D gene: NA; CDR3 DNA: TGCGCCAGCAGCTTGGGGCAGGGGAACCTATACGAGCAGTACTTC; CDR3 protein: CASSLGQGNLYEQYF
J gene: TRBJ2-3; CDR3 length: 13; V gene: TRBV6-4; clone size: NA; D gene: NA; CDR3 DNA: TGTGCCAGCAGTGAACAGGCTACAGATACGCAGTATTTT; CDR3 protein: CASSEQATDTQYF
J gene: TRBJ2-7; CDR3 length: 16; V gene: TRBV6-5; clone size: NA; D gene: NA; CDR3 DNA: TGTGCCAGCAGTTACTCTCCGGCCCCTAGGTCCTACGAGCAGTACTTC; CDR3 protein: CASSYSPAPRSYEQYF
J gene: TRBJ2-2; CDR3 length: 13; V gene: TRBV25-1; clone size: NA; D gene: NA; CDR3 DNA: TGTGCCAGCAGTGAAGGGGGAACCGGGGAGCTGTTTTTT; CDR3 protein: CASSEGGTGELFF
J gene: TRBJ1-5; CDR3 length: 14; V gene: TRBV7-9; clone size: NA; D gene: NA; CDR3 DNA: TGTGCCAGCAGCTTAGGAGGGAACAATCAGCCCCAGCATTTT; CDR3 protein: CASSLGGNNQPQHF
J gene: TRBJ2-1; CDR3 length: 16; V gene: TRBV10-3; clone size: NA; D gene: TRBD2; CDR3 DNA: TGTGCCATCAGTGAGTCGTGGCGGGGGGGTTACAATGAGCAGTTCTTC; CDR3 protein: CAISESWRGGYNEQFF
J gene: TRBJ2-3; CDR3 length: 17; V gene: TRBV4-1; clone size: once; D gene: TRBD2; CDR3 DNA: TGCGCCAGCAGCCAAGAGGCTAGCGGGGGGCCAGGAGATACGCAGTATTTT; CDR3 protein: CASSQEASGGPGDTQYF
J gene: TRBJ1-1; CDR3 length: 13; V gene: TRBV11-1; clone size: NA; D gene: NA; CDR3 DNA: TGTGCCAGCAGCTTTGACGATGGGACAGAAGCTTTCTTT; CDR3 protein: CASSFDDGTEAFF